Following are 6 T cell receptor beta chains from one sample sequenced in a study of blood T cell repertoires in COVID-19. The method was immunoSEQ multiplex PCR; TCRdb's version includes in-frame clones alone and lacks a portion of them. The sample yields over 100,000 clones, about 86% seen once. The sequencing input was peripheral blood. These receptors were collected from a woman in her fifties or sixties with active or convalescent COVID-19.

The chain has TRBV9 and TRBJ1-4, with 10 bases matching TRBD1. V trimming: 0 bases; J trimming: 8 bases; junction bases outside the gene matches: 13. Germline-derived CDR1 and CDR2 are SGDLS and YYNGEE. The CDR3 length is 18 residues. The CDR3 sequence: CASSVGGGDRGIYEKLFF. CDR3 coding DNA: TGTGCCAGCAGCGTAGGCGGAGGGGACAGGGGAATTTACGAAAAACTGTTTTTT.

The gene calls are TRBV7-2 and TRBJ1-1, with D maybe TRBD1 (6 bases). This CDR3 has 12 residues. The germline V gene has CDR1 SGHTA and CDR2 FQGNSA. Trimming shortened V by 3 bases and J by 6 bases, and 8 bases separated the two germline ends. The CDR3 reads CASSFRGPEAFF. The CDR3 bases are TGTGCCAGCAGCTTCAGGGGACCTGAAGCTTTCTTT.

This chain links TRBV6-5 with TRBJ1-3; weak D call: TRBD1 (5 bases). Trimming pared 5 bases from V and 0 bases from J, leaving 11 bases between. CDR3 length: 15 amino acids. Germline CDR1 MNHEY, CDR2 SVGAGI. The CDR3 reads CASSRDSNSGNTIYF. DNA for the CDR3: TGTGCCAGCAGTCGTGACAGCAACTCTGGAAACACCATATATTTT.

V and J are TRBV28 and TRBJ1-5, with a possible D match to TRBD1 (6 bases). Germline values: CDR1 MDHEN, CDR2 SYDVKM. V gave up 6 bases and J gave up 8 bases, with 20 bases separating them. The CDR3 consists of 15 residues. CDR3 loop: CASSAHWDNAKPQHF. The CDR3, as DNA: TGTGCCAGCAGCGCGCATTGGGACAACGCAAAGCCCCAGCATTTT.

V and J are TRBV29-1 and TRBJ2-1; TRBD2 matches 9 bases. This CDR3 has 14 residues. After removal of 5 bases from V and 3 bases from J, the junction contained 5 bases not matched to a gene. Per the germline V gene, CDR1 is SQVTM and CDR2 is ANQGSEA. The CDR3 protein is CSVYEAGGYNEQFF. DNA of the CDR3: TGCAGCGTTTACGAAGCGGGAGGCTACAATGAGCAGTTCTTC.

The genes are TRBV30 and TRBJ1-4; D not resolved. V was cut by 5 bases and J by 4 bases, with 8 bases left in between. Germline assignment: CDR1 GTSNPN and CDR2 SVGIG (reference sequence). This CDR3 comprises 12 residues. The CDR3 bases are TGTGCCTGGCGGAGAGTTAATGAAAAACTGTTTTTT. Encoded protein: CAWRRVNEKLFF.